A selection of T cell receptor beta chains follows, all from one sample in a study of identical twins. MiXCR, run by TCRdb on the 5' RACE reads, gives a single entry per CDR3 protein. The table has some 560,000 distinct CDR3 sequences, more than 9% seen once. The sample also formed part of further work on yellow fever vaccine responses in identical twins.

Sequencing was performed on PBMCs. These receptors were obtained from a woman in her late teens or twenties in good health. CDR3s include the opening cysteine and the closing phenylalanine or tryptophan. The D gene is left open where the match is weak. Clone size is not always given. Where it is, it says once, few, many or a class for expanded clones.

CDR3 protein: CASSQTAQGATLSNGYTF; CDR3 DNA: TGTGCCAGCAGTCAAACGGCACAGGGGGCGACGCTATCAAATGGCTACACCTTC; clone size: many; J gene: TRBJ1-2; D gene: TRBD1; V gene: TRBV7-8
CDR3 protein: CASSAPKTGTQTDTQYF; CDR3 DNA: TGTGCCAGCAGCGCCCCAAAAACCGGGACCCAGACAGATACGCAGTATTTT; clone size: few; J gene: TRBJ2-3; D gene: NA; V gene: TRBV5-6
CDR3 protein: CASSRRTLAATGELFF; CDR3 DNA: TGTGCCAGCAGCCGAAGAACACTGGCGGCTACCGGGGAGCTGTTTTTT; clone size: few; J gene: TRBJ2-2; D gene: NA; V gene: TRBV7-2
CDR3 protein: CATSSGTSGRGDTQYF; CDR3 DNA: TGCGCCACCTCCTCCGGGACTAGCGGGAGAGGAGATACGCAGTATTTT; clone size: many; J gene: TRBJ2-3; D gene: TRBD2; V gene: TRBV10-1
CDR3 protein: CASSLGGTVHRPQYF; CDR3 DNA: TGTGCCAGCAGTTTAGGGGGGACAGTCCATCGCCCGCAGTATTTT; clone size: few; J gene: TRBJ2-3; D gene: NA; V gene: TRBV28
CDR3 protein: CASSWTSGRTIVSYNEQFF; CDR3 DNA: TGTGCCAGCAGTTGGACTAGCGGGAGGACTATTGTCTCCTACAATGAGCAGTTCTTC; clone size: many; J gene: TRBJ2-1; D gene: TRBD2; V gene: TRBV2
CDR3 protein: CSEARTSGTNEQFF; CDR3 DNA: TGCAGCGAAGCTCGGACTAGCGGGACCAATGAGCAGTTCTTC; clone size: few; J gene: TRBJ2-1; D gene: TRBD2; V gene: TRBV29-1
CDR3 protein: CASTLRGPGETQYF; CDR3 DNA: TGTGCCAGCACATTGCGGGGTCCGGGGGAGACCCAGTACTTC; clone size: few; J gene: TRBJ2-5; D gene: NA; V gene: TRBV12-3/TRBV12-4
CDR3 protein: CASSSGQAIEAFFETEQYF; CDR3 DNA: NA; clone size: few; J gene: TRBJ2-7; D gene: NA; V gene: TRBV5-1
CDR3 protein: CSVESLAVDYNEQFF; CDR3 DNA: TGCAGCGTTGAGAGCCTAGCGGTAGACTACAATGAGCAGTTCTTC; clone size: few; J gene: TRBJ2-1; D gene: TRBD2; V gene: TRBV29-1
CDR3 protein: CASSQDGGTPYNEQFF; CDR3 DNA: TGCGCCAGCAGCCAAGACGGCGGGACACCCTACAATGAGCAGTTCTTC; clone size: NA; J gene: TRBJ2-1; D gene: NA; V gene: TRBV4-3
CDR3 protein: CSARGYGGELFF; CDR3 DNA: TGCAGTGCTAGGGGTTACGGCGGGGAGCTGTTTTTT; clone size: many; J gene: TRBJ2-2; D gene: NA; V gene: TRBV20-1
CDR3 protein: CASSQERGSSPLHF; CDR3 DNA: TGCGCCAGCAGCCAAGAAAGAGGCAGTTCACCCCTCCACTTT; clone size: many; J gene: TRBJ1-6; D gene: NA; V gene: TRBV4-1
CDR3 protein: CAISLAASSYNEQFF; CDR3 DNA: TGTGCCATCAGCCTAGCGGCTAGCTCCTACAATGAGCAGTTCTTC; clone size: few; J gene: TRBJ2-1; D gene: TRBD2; V gene: TRBV10-3
CDR3 protein: CASPLAGATGELFF; CDR3 DNA: TGTGCCAGCCCTCTAGCGGGGGCAACCGGGGAGCTGTTTTTT; clone size: few; J gene: TRBJ2-2; D gene: TRBD2; V gene: TRBV11-2
CDR3 protein: CASSFLGAMNEQFF; CDR3 DNA: TGTGCCAGCAGTTTTTTGGGGGCTATGAATGAGCAGTTCTTC; clone size: few; J gene: TRBJ2-1; D gene: NA; V gene: TRBV28
CDR3 protein: CASSLGAPYEQYF; CDR3 DNA: TGTGCCAGCAGTTTGGGGGCACCTTACGAGCAGTACTTC; clone size: many; J gene: TRBJ2-7; D gene: NA; V gene: TRBV5-1
CDR3 protein: CASSFIGTQQETQYF; CDR3 DNA: TGTGCCAGCAGTTTTATCGGGACTCAACAAGAGACCCAGTACTTC; clone size: few; J gene: TRBJ2-5; D gene: NA; V gene: TRBV6-5
CDR3 protein: CSVEDLRF; CDR3 DNA: TGCAGCGTTGAAGATTTAAGGTTC; clone size: NA; J gene: TRBJ2-5; D gene: NA; V gene: TRBV29-1
CDR3 protein: CASSPSGTGFYEQYF; CDR3 DNA: TGCGCCAGCAGCCCGTCTGGGACAGGGTTTTACGAGCAGTACTTC; clone size: few; J gene: TRBJ2-7; D gene: TRBD1; V gene: TRBV4-1
CDR3 protein: CASSLDVGGPKYNEQFF; CDR3 DNA: TGTGCCAGCAGCTTAGATGTTGGCGGTCCTAAGTATAATGAGCAGTTCTTC; clone size: NA; J gene: TRBJ2-1; D gene: NA; V gene: TRBV7-8
CDR3 protein: CASSFYRGYYEQYF; CDR3 DNA: TGTGCCAGCAGTTTTTACAGGGGATACTACGAGCAGTACTTC; clone size: NA; J gene: TRBJ2-7; D gene: TRBD1; V gene: TRBV12-3/TRBV12-4
CDR3 protein: CASSSTRGGLKDNEQFF; CDR3 DNA: TGTGCCAGCAGCTCGACAAGGGGGGGGCTTAAGGACAATGAGCAGTTCTTC; clone size: NA; J gene: TRBJ2-1; D gene: NA; V gene: TRBV11-2
CDR3 protein: CSALGGHYGYTF; CDR3 DNA: TGCAGTGCCCTTGGCGGACACTATGGCTACACCTTC; clone size: few; J gene: TRBJ1-2; D gene: NA; V gene: TRBV20-1
CDR3 protein: CASSASRDTGELFF; CDR3 DNA: TGTGCCAGCTCAGCGAGTCGGGACACCGGGGAGCTGTTTTTT; clone size: many; J gene: TRBJ2-2; D gene: NA; V gene: TRBV18
CDR3 protein: CATLDRFPGQGTYEQYF; CDR3 DNA: TGTGCCACCCTTGACAGGTTCCCGGGACAGGGAACATACGAGCAGTACTTC; clone size: NA; J gene: TRBJ2-7; D gene: TRBD1; V gene: TRBV2
CDR3 protein: CASSQEGGGYSYEQYF; CDR3 DNA: TGTGCCAGCAGCCAAGAAGGCGGGGGTTACTCCTACGAGCAGTACTTC; clone size: many; J gene: TRBJ2-7; D gene: TRBD2; V gene: TRBV4-2
CDR3 protein: CASSQDPDARYEQYF; CDR3 DNA: TGCGCCAGCAGCCAAGATCCGGACGCTAGGTACGAGCAGTACTTC; clone size: NA; J gene: TRBJ2-7; D gene: NA; V gene: TRBV4-3
CDR3 protein: CTSSQETVTYEQYF; CDR3 DNA: TGCACCAGCAGCCAAGAGACAGTTACCTACGAGCAGTACTTC; clone size: NA; J gene: TRBJ2-7; D gene: NA; V gene: TRBV4-3
CDR3 protein: CSAREEGSYNEQFF; CDR3 DNA: TGCAGTGCTAGAGAAGAGGGGTCCTACAATGAGCAGTTCTTC; clone size: NA; J gene: TRBJ2-1; D gene: NA; V gene: TRBV20-1
CDR3 protein: CSARDLQGGLSSYNEQFF; CDR3 DNA: TGCAGTGCTAGAGATCTCCAGGGGGGCTTGAGCTCCTACAATGAGCAGTTCTTC; clone size: few; J gene: TRBJ2-1; D gene: NA; V gene: TRBV20-1
CDR3 protein: CASSQGLERGNEQFF; CDR3 DNA: TGTGCCAGCAGCCAGGGACTAGAAAGAGGCAATGAGCAGTTCTTC; clone size: NA; J gene: TRBJ2-1; D gene: TRBD2; V gene: TRBV16
CDR3 protein: CASSLTSVGTDTQYF; CDR3 DNA: TGTGCTAGCAGCCTGACTAGTGTGGGCACAGATACGCAGTATTTT; clone size: few; J gene: TRBJ2-3; D gene: NA; V gene: TRBV7-7
CDR3 protein: CASGGGAENEQFF; CDR3 DNA: TGTGCCAGCGGCGGGGGGGCGGAAAATGAGCAGTTCTTC; clone size: many; J gene: TRBJ2-1; D gene: TRBD2; V gene: TRBV6-2/TRBV6-3
CDR3 protein: CASSQAQIPGQQYF; CDR3 DNA: TGTGCCAGCAGCCAAGCTCAAATCCCCGGTCAGCAGTACTTC; clone size: NA; J gene: TRBJ2-7; D gene: NA; V gene: TRBV3-1
CDR3 protein: CSANGGLELFF; CDR3 DNA: TGCAGTGCCAACGGAGGACTAGAGCTGTTTTTT; clone size: NA; J gene: TRBJ2-2; D gene: NA; V gene: TRBV20-1
CDR3 protein: CASSPEGGLSYEQYF; CDR3 DNA: TGTGCCAGCAGCCCTGAAGGGGGGCTTTCCTACGAGCAGTACTTC; clone size: NA; J gene: TRBJ2-7; D gene: NA; V gene: TRBV7-9
CDR3 protein: CSAFRTSGNQETQYF; CDR3 DNA: TGCAGTGCTTTTCGGACTAGCGGGAACCAAGAGACCCAGTACTTC; clone size: few; J gene: TRBJ2-5; D gene: TRBD2; V gene: TRBV20-1
CDR3 protein: CASSYSWDNTEAFF; CDR3 DNA: TGTGCCAGCAGTTACTCTTGGGACAACACTGAAGCTTTCTTT; clone size: NA; J gene: TRBJ1-1; D gene: NA; V gene: TRBV6-5
CDR3 protein: CASSLSGHRQETQYF; CDR3 DNA: TGTGCCAGCAGTTTATCCGGGCACCGCCAAGAGACCCAGTACTTC; clone size: NA; J gene: TRBJ2-5; D gene: NA; V gene: TRBV27
CDR3 protein: CASSQLGPPEEELFF; CDR3 DNA: TGTGCCAGCAGCCAACTCGGACCCCCAGAGGAGGAACTGTTTTTT; clone size: many; J gene: TRBJ1-4; D gene: NA; V gene: TRBV3-1
CDR3 protein: CASSEGSGPSYEQYF; CDR3 DNA: TGTGCCAGCAGTGAAGGGTCAGGACCCTCCTACGAGCAGTACTTC; clone size: many; J gene: TRBJ2-7; D gene: NA; V gene: TRBV2
CDR3 protein: CASSQIDWNSPLHF; CDR3 DNA: TGCGCCAGCAGCCAAATAGATTGGAATTCACCCCTCCACTTT; clone size: many; J gene: TRBJ1-6; D gene: NA; V gene: TRBV4-3
CDR3 protein: CASSYSTAVTEAFF; CDR3 DNA: TGTGCCAGCAGTTACTCGACTGCGGTCACTGAAGCTTTCTTT; clone size: NA; J gene: TRBJ1-1; D gene: NA; V gene: TRBV6-5
CDR3 protein: CATSIVNEQYF; CDR3 DNA: TGTGCCACCAGCATCGTAAATGAGCAGTACTTC; clone size: NA; J gene: TRBJ2-7; D gene: NA; V gene: TRBV25-1
CDR3 protein: CASSLGGGETDTQYF; CDR3 DNA: TGTGCCAGCAGCTTAGGTGGCGGAGAAACAGATACGCAGTATTTT; clone size: many; J gene: TRBJ2-3; D gene: NA; V gene: TRBV7-9
CDR3 protein: CASSERRTGQETQYF; CDR3 DNA: TGTGCCAGCAGCGAACGCCGGACAGGCCAAGAGACCCAGTACTTC; clone size: few; J gene: TRBJ2-5; D gene: TRBD1; V gene: TRBV13
CDR3 protein: CASSPRGLAGGPVTGELFF; CDR3 DNA: TGTGCCAGCAGCCCCCGAGGACTAGCGGGGGGGCCGGTCACCGGGGAGCTGTTTTTT; clone size: few; J gene: TRBJ2-2; D gene: TRBD2; V gene: TRBV3-1
CDR3 protein: CASSLVRVSDTQYF; CDR3 DNA: TGTGCCAGCAGCTTAGTGCGGGTGTCCGATACGCAGTATTTT; clone size: NA; J gene: TRBJ2-3; D gene: NA; V gene: TRBV7-2
CDR3 protein: CASSLLWGRQEPPQQYF; CDR3 DNA: TGTGCCAGCAGCTTATTGTGGGGGAGGCAGGAGCCCCCTCAGCAGTACTTC; clone size: few; J gene: TRBJ2-7; D gene: NA; V gene: TRBV11-2
CDR3 protein: CAWSRDISYEQYF; CDR3 DNA: TGTGCCTGGAGTCGGGACATCTCCTACGAGCAGTACTTC; clone size: once; J gene: TRBJ2-7; D gene: NA; V gene: TRBV30
CDR3 protein: CASSPRVKAPLNNEQFF; CDR3 DNA: TGCGCCAGCAGCCCCCGGGTCAAGGCCCCGCTCAACAATGAGCAGTTCTTC; clone size: many; J gene: TRBJ2-1; D gene: NA; V gene: TRBV4-1
CDR3 protein: CASRVAGGLNEQFF; CDR3 DNA: TGTGCCAGCAGAGTAGCGGGGGGTTTGAATGAGCAGTTCTTC; clone size: few; J gene: TRBJ2-1; D gene: TRBD2; V gene: TRBV12-3/TRBV12-4
CDR3 protein: CASSITASGSYEQYF; CDR3 DNA: TGTGCCAGTAGTATAACGGCTAGCGGGAGCTACGAGCAGTACTTC; clone size: NA; J gene: TRBJ2-7; D gene: TRBD2; V gene: TRBV19
CDR3 protein: CASSLVWDWVDNEQFF; CDR3 DNA: TGTGCCAGCAGCTTAGTGTGGGACTGGGTCGACAATGAGCAGTTCTTC; clone size: NA; J gene: TRBJ2-1; D gene: NA; V gene: TRBV7-9